This T cell receptor beta chain is drawn from a study of blood T cell repertoires in COVID-19. This clone was observed once. The method was immunoSEQ multiplex PCR; TCRdb's version includes in-frame clones alone and lacks a portion of them. The profile shows around 230,000 clones, about 87% of them singletons. The germline CDR1 and CDR2 sequences are LGHNA and YNFKEQ. V lost 5 bases and J lost 4; bases outside the gene matches: 15. CDR3 length: 18 amino acids. The rearrangement joins TRBV4-2 to TRBJ2-1; the match to TRBD2 covers 9 bases. This receptor was identified in a woman in her 30s who had recovered from COVID-19. The sequencing input was PBMCs or T cells enriched from blood (not recorded which). The CDR3 here is CASSRRYSPAGGYNEQFF. In DNA form, the CDR3 reads TGTGCCAGCAGCAGACGCTACTCCCCAGCGGGGGGTTACAATGAGCAGTTCTTC.